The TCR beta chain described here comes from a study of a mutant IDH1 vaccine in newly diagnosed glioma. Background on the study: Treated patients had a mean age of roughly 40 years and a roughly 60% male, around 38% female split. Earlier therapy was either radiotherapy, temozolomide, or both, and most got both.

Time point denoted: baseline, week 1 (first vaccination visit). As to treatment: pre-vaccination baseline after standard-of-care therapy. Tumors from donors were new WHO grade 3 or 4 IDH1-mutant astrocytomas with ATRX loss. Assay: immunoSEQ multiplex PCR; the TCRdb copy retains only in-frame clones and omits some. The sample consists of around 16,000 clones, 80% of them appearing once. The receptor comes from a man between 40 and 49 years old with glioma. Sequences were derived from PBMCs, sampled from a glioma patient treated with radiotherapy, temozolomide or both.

In DNA form, the CDR3 reads TGTGCCAGCAGGGGGACACAATCAGATACGCAGTATTTT. This encodes CASRGTQSDTQYF. The chain uses TRBV11-3 and TRBJ2-3; D perhaps matches TRBD1 (6 bases). Germline assignment: CDR1 SGHNT and CDR2 YENEEA. V lost 6 bases and J 4 bases, leaving 11 bases between the germline ends. This CDR3 region has 13 residues. The whole variable domain, remainder taken from reference TRBV11-3 and TRBJ2-3, is EAGVVQSPRYKIIEKKQPVAFWCNPISGHNTLYWYLQNLGQGPELLIRYENEEAVDDSQLPKDRFSAERLKGVDSTLKIQPAELGDSAVYLCASRGTQSDTQYFGPGTRLTVL.